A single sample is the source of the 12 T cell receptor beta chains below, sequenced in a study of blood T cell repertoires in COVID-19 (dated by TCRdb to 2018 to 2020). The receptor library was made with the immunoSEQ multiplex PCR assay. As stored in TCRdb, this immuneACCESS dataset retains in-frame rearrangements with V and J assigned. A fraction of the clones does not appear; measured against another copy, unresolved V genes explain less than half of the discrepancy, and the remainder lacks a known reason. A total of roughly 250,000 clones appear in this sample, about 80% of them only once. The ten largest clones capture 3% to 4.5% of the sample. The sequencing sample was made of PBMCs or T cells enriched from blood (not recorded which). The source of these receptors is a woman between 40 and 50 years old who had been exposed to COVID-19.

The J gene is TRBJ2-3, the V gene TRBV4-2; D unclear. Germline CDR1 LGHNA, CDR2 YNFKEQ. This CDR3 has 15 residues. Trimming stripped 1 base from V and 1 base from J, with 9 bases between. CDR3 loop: CASSQVYTGTDTQYF. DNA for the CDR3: TGTGCCAGCAGCCAAGTTTACACAGGCACAGATACGCAGTATTTT.

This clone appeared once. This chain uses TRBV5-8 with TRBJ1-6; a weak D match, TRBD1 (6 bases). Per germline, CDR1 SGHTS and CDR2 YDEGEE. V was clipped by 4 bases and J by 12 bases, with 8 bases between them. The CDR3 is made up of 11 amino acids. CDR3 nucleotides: TGTGCCAGCAGCATAGGGGGACCCCTCCACTTT. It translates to CASSIGGPLHF. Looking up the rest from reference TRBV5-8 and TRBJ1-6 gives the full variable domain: EAGVTQSPTHLIKTRGQQATLRCSPISGHTSVYWYQQALGLGLQFLLWYDEGEERNRGNFPPRFSGRQFPNYSSELNVNALELEDSALYLCASSIGGPLHFGNGTRLTVT.

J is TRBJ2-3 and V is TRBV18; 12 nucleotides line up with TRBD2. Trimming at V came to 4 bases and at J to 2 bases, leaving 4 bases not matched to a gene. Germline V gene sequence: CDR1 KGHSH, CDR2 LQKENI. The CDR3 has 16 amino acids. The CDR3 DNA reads TGTGCCAGCTCACTGACTAGCGGGGGACTCACAGATACGCAGTATTTT. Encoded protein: CASSLTSGGLTDTQYF.

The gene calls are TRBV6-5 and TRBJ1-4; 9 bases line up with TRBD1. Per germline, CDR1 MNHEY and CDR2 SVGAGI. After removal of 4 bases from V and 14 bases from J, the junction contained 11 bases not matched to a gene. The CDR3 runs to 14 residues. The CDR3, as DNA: TGTGCCAGCAGTTTGTTTTCGGGACAGGGAGATCTGTTTTTT. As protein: CASSLFSGQGDLFF.

In nucleotides, the CDR3 is TGTGCCAGTAGTCTCGGGTCACTCGCAGGCTACACCTTC. Translation gives CASSLGSLAGYTF. V is TRBV19 and J is TRBJ1-2; D unresolved. Germline V gives CDR1 LNHDA, CDR2 SQIVND (reference sequence). The germline V and J ends were trimmed by 5 bases and 8 bases, with 15 bases remaining between them. The CDR3 length is 13 residues.

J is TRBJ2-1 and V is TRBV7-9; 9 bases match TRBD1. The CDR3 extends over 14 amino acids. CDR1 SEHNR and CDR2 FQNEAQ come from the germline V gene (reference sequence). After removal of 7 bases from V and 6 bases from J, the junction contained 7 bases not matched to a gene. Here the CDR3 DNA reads TGTGCCAGCAACGTTGGACAGGGGATCAATGAGCAGTTCTTC. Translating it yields CASNVGQGINEQFF.

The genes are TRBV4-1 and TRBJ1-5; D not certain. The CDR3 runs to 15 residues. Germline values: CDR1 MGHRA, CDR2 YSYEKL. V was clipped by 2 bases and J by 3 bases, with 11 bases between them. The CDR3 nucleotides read TGCGCCAGCAGCCAAATATGGACTCCCAATCAGCCCCAGCATTTT. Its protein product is CASSQIWTPNQPQHF.

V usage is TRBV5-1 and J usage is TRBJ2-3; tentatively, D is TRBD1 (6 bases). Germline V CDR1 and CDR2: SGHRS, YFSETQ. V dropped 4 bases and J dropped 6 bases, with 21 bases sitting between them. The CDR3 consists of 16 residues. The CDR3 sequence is CASSPNRGGASDTQYF. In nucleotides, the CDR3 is TGCGCCAGCAGCCCCAACAGAGGGGGAGCCTCCGATACGCAGTATTTT.

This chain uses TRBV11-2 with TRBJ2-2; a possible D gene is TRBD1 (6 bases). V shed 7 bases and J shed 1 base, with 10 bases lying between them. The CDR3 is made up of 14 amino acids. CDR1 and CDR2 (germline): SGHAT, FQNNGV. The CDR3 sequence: CASTGQMNTGELFF. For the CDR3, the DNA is TGTGCCAGCACCGGACAGATGAACACCGGGGAGCTGTTTTTT.

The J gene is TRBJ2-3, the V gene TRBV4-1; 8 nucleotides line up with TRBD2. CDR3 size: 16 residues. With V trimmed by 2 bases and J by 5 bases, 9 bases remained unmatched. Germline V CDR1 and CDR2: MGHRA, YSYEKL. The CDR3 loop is CASSQTPGLVEDTQYF. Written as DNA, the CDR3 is TGCGCCAGCAGCCAAACTCCGGGACTAGTAGAAGATACGCAGTATTTT.

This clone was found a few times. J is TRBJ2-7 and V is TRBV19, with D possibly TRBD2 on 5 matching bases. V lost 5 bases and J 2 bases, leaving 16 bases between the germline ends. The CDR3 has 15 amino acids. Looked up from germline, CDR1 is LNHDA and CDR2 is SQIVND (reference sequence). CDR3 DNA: TGTGCCAGTAGTCCTCTCCCAGACGGGGCCTACGAGCAGTACTTC. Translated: CASSPLPDGAYEQYF.

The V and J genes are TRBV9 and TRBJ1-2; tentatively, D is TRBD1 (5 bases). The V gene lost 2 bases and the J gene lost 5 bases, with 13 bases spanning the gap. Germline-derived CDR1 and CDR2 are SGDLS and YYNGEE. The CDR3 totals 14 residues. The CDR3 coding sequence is TGTGCCAGCAGCGTTGGCCAGGGCTTATATGGCTACACCTTC. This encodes CASSVGQGLYGYTF.